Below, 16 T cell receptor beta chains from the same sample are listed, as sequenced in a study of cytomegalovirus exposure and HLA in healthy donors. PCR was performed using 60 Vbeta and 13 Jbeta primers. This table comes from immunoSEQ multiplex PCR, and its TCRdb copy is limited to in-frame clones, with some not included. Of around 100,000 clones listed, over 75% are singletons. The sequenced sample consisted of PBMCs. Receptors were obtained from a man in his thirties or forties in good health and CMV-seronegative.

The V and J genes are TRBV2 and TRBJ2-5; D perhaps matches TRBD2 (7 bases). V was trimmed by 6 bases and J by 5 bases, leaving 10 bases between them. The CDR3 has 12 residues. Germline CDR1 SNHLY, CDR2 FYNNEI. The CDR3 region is CASSKGGETQYF. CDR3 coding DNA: TGTGCCAGCAGCAAGGGGGGGGAGACCCAGTACTTC.

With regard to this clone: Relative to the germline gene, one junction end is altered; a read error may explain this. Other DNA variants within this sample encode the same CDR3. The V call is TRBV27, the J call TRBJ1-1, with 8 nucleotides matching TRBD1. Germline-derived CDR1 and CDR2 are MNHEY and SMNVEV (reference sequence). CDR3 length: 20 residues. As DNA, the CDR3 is TGTGCCAGCAGTTCCGAATTTCCCCCAGGGGGCTGGGATGGAAACACTGAGGCTTTCTTT. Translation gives CASSSEFPPGGWDGNTEAFF.

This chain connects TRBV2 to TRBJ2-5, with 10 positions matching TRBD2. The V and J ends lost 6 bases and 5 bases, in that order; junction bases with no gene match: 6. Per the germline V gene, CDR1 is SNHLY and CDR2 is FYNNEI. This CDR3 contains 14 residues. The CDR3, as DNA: TGTGCCAGCAGCGAGGCTAGCGGGAGTGAGACCCAGTACTTC. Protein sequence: CASSEASGSETQYF. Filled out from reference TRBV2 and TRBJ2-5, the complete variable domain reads EPEVTQTPSHQVTQMGQEVILRCVPISNHLYFYWYRQILGQKVEFLVSFYNNEISEKSEIFDDQFSVERPDGSNFTLKIRSTKLEDSAMYFCASSEASGSETQYFGPGTRLLVL.

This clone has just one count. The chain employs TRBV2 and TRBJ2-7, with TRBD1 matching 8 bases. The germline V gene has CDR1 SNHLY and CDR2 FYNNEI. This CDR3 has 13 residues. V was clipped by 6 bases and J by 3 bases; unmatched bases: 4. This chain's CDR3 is CASRTTGGYEQYF. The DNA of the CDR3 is TGTGCCAGCAGGACCACAGGGGGCTACGAGCAGTACTTC.

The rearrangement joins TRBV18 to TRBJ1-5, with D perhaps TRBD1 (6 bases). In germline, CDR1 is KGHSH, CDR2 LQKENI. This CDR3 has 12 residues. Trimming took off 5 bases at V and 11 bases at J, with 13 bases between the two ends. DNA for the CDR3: TGTGCCAGCTCAGAGGATAACAGGGCCCAGCATTTT. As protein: CASSEDNRAQHF.

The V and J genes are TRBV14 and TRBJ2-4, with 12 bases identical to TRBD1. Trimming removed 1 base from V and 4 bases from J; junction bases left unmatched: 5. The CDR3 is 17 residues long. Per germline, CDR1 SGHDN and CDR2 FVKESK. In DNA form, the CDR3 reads TGTGCCAGCAGCCAAGGGGGGACAGGGGGCGCAAAAAACATTCAGTACTTC. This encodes CASSQGGTGGAKNIQYF.

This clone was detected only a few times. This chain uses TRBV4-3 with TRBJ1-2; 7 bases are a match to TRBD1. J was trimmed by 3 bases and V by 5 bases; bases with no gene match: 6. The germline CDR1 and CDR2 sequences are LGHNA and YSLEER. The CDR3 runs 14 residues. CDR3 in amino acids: CASSSQGDYYGYTF. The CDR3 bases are TGCGCCAGCAGCTCCCAGGGGGATTACTATGGCTACACCTTC.

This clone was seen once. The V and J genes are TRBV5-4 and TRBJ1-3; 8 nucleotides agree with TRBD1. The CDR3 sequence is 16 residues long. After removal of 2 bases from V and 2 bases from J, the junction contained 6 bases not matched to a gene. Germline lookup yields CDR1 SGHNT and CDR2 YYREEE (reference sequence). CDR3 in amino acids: CASSLGQGSPGNTIYF. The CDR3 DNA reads TGTGCCAGCAGCTTAGGACAGGGAAGCCCTGGAAACACCATATATTTT. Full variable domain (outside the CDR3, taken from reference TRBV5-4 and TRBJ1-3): ETGVTQSPTHLIKTRGQQVTLRCSSQSGHNTVSWYQQALGQGPQFIFQYYREEENGRGNFPPRFSGLQFPNYSSELNVNALELDDSALYLCASSLGQGSPGNTIYFGEGSWLTVV.

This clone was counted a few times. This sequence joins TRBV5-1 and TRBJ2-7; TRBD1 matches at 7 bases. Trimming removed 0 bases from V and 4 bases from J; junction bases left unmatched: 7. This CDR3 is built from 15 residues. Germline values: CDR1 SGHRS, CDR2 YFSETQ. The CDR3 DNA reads TGCGCCAGCAGCTTGGTGGCAGGGGGACCATACGAGCAGTACTTC. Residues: CASSLVAGGPYEQYF.

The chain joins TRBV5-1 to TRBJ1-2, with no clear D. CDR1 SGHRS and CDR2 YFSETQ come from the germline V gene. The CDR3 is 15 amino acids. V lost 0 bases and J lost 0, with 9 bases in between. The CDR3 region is CASSLGRNTNYGYTF. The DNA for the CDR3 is TGCGCCAGCAGCTTGGGCAGGAACACTAACTATGGCTACACCTTC.

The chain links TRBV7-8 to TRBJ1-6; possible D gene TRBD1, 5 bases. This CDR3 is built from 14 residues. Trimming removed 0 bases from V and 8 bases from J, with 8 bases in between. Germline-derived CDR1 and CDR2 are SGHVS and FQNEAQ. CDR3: CASSLAGDHSPLHF. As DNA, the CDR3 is TGTGCCAGCAGCTTAGCAGGGGATCATTCACCCCTCCACTTT.

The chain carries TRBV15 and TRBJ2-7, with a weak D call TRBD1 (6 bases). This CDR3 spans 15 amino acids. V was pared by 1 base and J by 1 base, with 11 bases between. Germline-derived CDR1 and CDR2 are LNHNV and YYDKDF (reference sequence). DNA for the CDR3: TGTGCCACCAGCAGAGGACAGGCGGCATCCTACGAGCAGTACTTC. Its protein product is CATSRGQAASYEQYF.

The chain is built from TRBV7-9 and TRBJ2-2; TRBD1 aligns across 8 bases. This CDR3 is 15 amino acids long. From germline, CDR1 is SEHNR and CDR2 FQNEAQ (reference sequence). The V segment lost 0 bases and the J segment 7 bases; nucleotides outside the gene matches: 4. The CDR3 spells CASSLADRAGGELFF. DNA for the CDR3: TGTGCCAGCAGCTTAGCGGACAGGGCAGGCGGGGAGCTGTTTTTT.

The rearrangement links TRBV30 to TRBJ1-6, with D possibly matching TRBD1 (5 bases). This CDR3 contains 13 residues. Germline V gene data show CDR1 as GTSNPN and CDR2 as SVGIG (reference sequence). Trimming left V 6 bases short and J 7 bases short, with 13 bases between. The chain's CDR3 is CACILGGNSPLHF. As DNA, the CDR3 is TGTGCCTGTATCCTCGGGGGGAATTCACCCCTCCACTTT.

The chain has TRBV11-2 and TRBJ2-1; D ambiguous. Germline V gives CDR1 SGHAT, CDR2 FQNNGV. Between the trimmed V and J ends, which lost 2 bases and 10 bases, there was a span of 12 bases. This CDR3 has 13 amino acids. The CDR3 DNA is TGTGCCAGCAGCTTACGGCCGACTGAGGAGCAGTTCTTC. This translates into CASSLRPTEEQFF.

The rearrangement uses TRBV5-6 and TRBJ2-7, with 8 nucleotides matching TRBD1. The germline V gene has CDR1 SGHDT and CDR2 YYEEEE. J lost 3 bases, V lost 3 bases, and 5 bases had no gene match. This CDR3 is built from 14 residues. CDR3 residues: CASSYDRGIYEQYF. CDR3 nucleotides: TGTGCCAGCAGCTACGACAGGGGAATCTACGAGCAGTACTTC.